This entry lists 29 T cell receptor beta chains sequenced from one sample in a study of tumor and adjacent non-tumor tissue in lung cancer. This sample's RNA came from whole unsorted tissue. A modified ARM-PCR protocol with three rounds of nested PCR amplified TCRbeta. TCRdb reanalysed the multiplex PCR reads using MiXCR and keeps one entry per CDR3 protein. The table includes roughly 140,000 distinct CDR3 sequences, 66% detected once. The source material was lung tumor tissue. The source of these receptors is a man in his sixties with small cell lung cancer.

To note about this clonotype: The conserved final phenylalanine or tryptophan is absent from the CDR3, which likely points to a read error. The chain combines TRBV4-1 with TRBJ1-2; D gene unclear. The V end was cut by 3 bases, the J end by 4 bases, with 15 bases between. The CDR3 is made up of 15 amino acids. Germline CDR1 and CDR2: MGHRA and YSYEKL. This CDR3 is CASSQGWTLGYGYTI. The CDR3 DNA reads as TGCGCCAGCAGCCAGGGCTGGACCCTTGGCTATGGCTACACCATC.

Concerning this clonotype: Its ends do not fully match the called genes, so a read error is possible. V gene TRBV6-6 combines with J gene TRBJ1-5; D might be TRBD1 (6 bases). Germline assignment: CDR1 MNHNY and CDR2 SVGAGI (reference sequence). The CDR3 loop spans 16 amino acids. The CDR3 here is CASSSNRDRREQPQRF. CDR3 bases: TGTGCCAGCAGTTCCAACCGTGACAGGCGGGAGCAGCCCCAGCGTTTT.

This rearrangement joins TRBV29-1 to TRBJ2-2; 9 bases map to TRBD1. Trimming took 6 bases from V and 5 from J; bases not matched to a gene: 7. This CDR3 is built from 14 residues. Germline CDR1 SQVTM, CDR2 ANQGSEA. The DNA of the CDR3 is TGCAGCGTCCGAGGGACAGGGCAAACCGGGGAGCTGTTTTTT. It translates to CSVRGTGQTGELFF.

This clonotype turned up a few times. V usage is TRBV4-2 and J usage is TRBJ1-2; maybe TRBD1 (5 bases). Germline lookup yields CDR1 LGHNA and CDR2 YNFKEQ. This CDR3 contains 14 residues. V was pared by 1 base and J by 4 bases, with 10 bases between. Written as DNA, the CDR3 is TGTGCCAGCAGCCAAGCTGGGGACCCCTATGGCTACACCTTC. Encoded protein: CASSQAGDPYGYTF.

This clonotype was picked up one time. This may be a read error, as it is one base from a much larger clone. This rearrangement joins TRBV29-1 to TRBJ2-2, with D perhaps TRBD1 or TRBD2 (6 bases each). Per germline, CDR1 SQVTM and CDR2 ANQGSEA. This CDR3 region has 13 residues. CDR3 residues: CSVDHRVGGELLF. CDR3 DNA: TGCAGCGTTGATCACAGGGTTGGCGGGGAGCTGCTTTTT.

A note on this clonotype: The conserved final phenylalanine or tryptophan is absent from the CDR3, which likely points to a read error. The chain has TRBV29-1 and TRBJ2-1; 13 bases are a match to TRBD2. The CDR3 covers 17 residues. Germline V gene sequence: CDR1 SQVTM, CDR2 ANQGSEA. CDR3 loop: CSFERGTSGRVKCEQFL. The DNA of the CDR3 is TGCAGCTTTGAACGGGGCACTAGCGGGAGGGTGAAGTGTGAGCAGTTCCTC.

The rearrangement joins TRBV30 to TRBJ2-3; D unclear. This CDR3 has 13 residues. CDR1 is GTSNPN and CDR2 is SVGIG in the germline V gene (reference sequence). V was pared by 0 bases and J by 6 bases, with 10 bases between. The CDR3 loop is CAWSVGLQDTQYF. In nucleotides, the CDR3 is TGTGCCTGGAGTGTGGGGTTACAGGATACGCAGTATTTT. The entire variable domain, with the rest obtained from reference TRBV30 and TRBJ2-3, is as follows: SQTIHQWPATLVQPVGSPLSLECTVEGTSNPNLYWYRQAAGRGLQLLFYSVGIGQISSEVPQNLSASRPQDRQFILSSKKLLLSDSGFYLCAWSVGLQDTQYFGPGTRLTVL.

A note on this clonotype: A read error is likely, as this CDR3 ends without the conserved phenylalanine or tryptophan. The chain employs TRBV11-2 and TRBJ2-3; 8 bases line up with TRBD1. The trim removed 3 bases at V and 5 bases at J, leaving 4 bases unmatched. This CDR3 comprises 14 residues. The germline CDR1 and CDR2 sequences are SGHAT and FQNNGV. CDR3 sequence (DNA): TGTGCCAGCAGCTTGTCAGGGGGCATAGATACGCAGTATCTT. This translates into CASSLSGGIDTQYL.

Concerning this clonotype: A much bigger clone sits one base away, suggesting this may be a read error. The chain links TRBV5-1 to TRBJ2-3, with TRBD2 as a possible D gene (5 bases). The CDR3 is 14 residues long. CDR1 is SGHRS and CDR2 is YFSETQ in the germline V gene. The CDR3 protein is CVSRAVNSADTQYF. CDR3 in DNA: TGCGTCAGCCGTGCGGTAAATAGCGCAGATACGCAGTATTTT.

Points on this clonotype: Being one base from a much bigger clone, this may be a read error. The gene calls are TRBV5-6 and TRBJ2-4; the D is unclear. Germline V gene lookup returns CDR1 SGHDT and CDR2 YYEEEE. This CDR3 spans 13 amino acids. The CDR3 loop reads CASSLIAKNIRYF. The CDR3 DNA is TGTGCCAGCAGCTTGATAGCCAAAAACATTCGGTACTTC.

About this clonotype: A read error may account for a junction end that differs from germline. This sequence joins TRBV10-1 and TRBJ2-1; D unclear. This CDR3 is 15 amino acids long. Germline lookup yields CDR1 WNHNN and CDR2 SYGVQD (reference sequence). CDR3 bases: TGCGCCAACAGTGAGTCAACCCGGAGCTACAATGGGCAGTTCTTC. Translating it yields CANSESTRSYNGQFF.

The chain uses TRBV6-2 or TRBV6-3 and TRBJ2-3; 11 bases align to TRBD2. The CDR3 covers 17 residues. CDR1 and CDR2 from the germline V gene are MNHEY and SVGEGT. V gave up 2 bases and J gave up 5 bases; unmatched junction bases: 9. The CDR3: CASSYSSSGRTQDTQYF. Written as DNA, the CDR3 is TGTGCCAGCAGTTACAGTTCTAGCGGGAGGACGCAAGATACGCAGTATTTT.

Points on this clonotype: Sequence at one end of the junction differs from germline and may be a read error. The chain joins TRBV11-1 to TRBJ1-1, with D unclear. From germline, CDR1 is SGHAT and CDR2 FQDESV (reference sequence). There are 14 residues in the CDR3. The CDR3: CAGSLGRVNTEAFF. The CDR3 nucleotides read TGTGCCGGCAGCTTAGGCCGGGTTAACACTGAAGCTTTCTTT.

For this clonotype: A read error is likely, as this CDR3 ends without the conserved phenylalanine or tryptophan. The chain combines TRBV11-2 with TRBJ2-2; D unresolved. CDR3 size: 13 residues. Germline CDR1 and CDR2: SGHAT and FQNNGV. The DNA for the CDR3 is TGCGCCAGCAGCTTAGATAGAGCTGGGGAGCTGTTTCTT. Residues: CASSLDRAGELFL.

This clonotype was detected a few times. The V gene is TRBV29-1, the J gene TRBJ2-3, with 9 bases that match TRBD2. V was clipped by 6 bases and J by 4 bases; unmatched bases: 8. The length of the CDR3 is 14 residues. Germline CDR1 reads SQVTM; CDR2 reads ANQGSEA. The CDR3 DNA reads as TGCAGCGTCAGGGGCGGGAGGGACGCAGATACGCAGTATTTT. It codes for CSVRGGRDADTQYF.

In its sample, this clonotype was seen a few times. This may come from a read error, since a much larger clone is one base off. V gene TRBV11-2 combines with J gene TRBJ1-1; possibly TRBD1 for D (5 bases). Germline V lookup: CDR1 SGHAT, CDR2 FQNNGV. The CDR3 is 13 residues long. The CDR3 region is CASSLGGGTETFF. The CDR3 nucleotides are TGTGCCAGCAGCTTAGGTGGGGGGACTGAAACTTTCTTT.

This clonotype was detected only once. This could be a read error, since a much larger clone is one nucleotide away. This chain connects TRBV10-3 to TRBJ2-2, with D perhaps matching TRBD2 (5 bases). The V end lost 7 bases, the J end lost 6 bases, and 18 bases lay between the germline ends. CDR1 is ENHRY, CDR2 SYGVKD, per germline. This CDR3 comprises 15 residues. In nucleotides, the CDR3 is TGTGCCATCAAGCCTAGCTGGAGTAGGGCCGGGGAGCTGTTTTTT. Its protein is CAIKPSWSRAGELFF.

V gene TRBV2 combines with J gene TRBJ1-6, with D possibly being TRBD1 (5 bases). V was clipped by 6 bases and J by 9 bases, with 18 bases between them. The CDR3 spans 15 residues. In germline, CDR1 is SNHLY, CDR2 FYNNEI. The DNA of the CDR3 is TGTGCCAGCAGAGACGCCTCGGGGCTAGGTTCACCCCTCCACTTT. This sequence encodes CASRDASGLGSPLHF.

The chain couples TRBV18 to TRBJ2-2; D may match TRBD1 or TRBD2 (5 bases each). Looked up from germline, CDR1 is KGHSH and CDR2 is LQKENI. V gave up 1 base and J gave up 5 bases, with 11 bases separating them. CDR3 length equals 15 residues. The CDR3 DNA reads TGTGCCAGCTCACCACAGGGGAGTGGAACCGGGGAGCTGTTTTTT. Amino acid sequence: CASSPQGSGTGELFF. Combining the CDR3 with reference TRBV18 and TRBJ2-2 gives the whole variable domain NAGVMQNPRHLVRRRGQEARLRCSPMKGHSHVYWYRQLPEEGLKFMVYLQKENIIDESGMPKERFSAEFPKEGPSILRIQQVVRGDSAAYFCASSPQGSGTGELFFGEGSRLTVL.

Remarks on this clonotype: Compared with germline, one end of the junction differs, possibly owing to a read error. This chain connects TRBV20-1 to TRBJ1-3; D gene unclear. The germline V gene has CDR1 DFQATT and CDR2 SNEGSKA (reference sequence). CDR3 length: 14 residues. CDR3 DNA: TGCAGGGCTACTAATGGAGGCTCTGGAAACACCATATATTTT. Translation gives CRATNGGSGNTIYF.

A word on this clonotype: Its ends do not fully match the called genes, so a read error is possible. The V and J genes are TRBV7-8 and TRBJ1-2; D is unresolved. CDR1 and CDR2 from the germline V gene are SGHVS and FQNEAQ. The CDR3 totals 15 residues. CDR3 amino acids: CASSRGERGSYGYTF. The DNA for the CDR3 is TGTGCCAGCAGTCGGGGAGAGAGAGGGAGCTACGGCTACACATTC.

As regards this clonotype: It may be a read error: a sequence one base away is much more abundant. This rearrangement joins TRBV5-4 to TRBJ2-5; the match to TRBD2 covers 11 bases. The CDR3 contains 16 residues. Per germline, CDR1 SGHNT and CDR2 YYREEE (reference sequence). CDR3 DNA: TGTACCAGCAGCATCCCCGGGACTAGCGGACAAGAGACCCAGTACTTC. Its translation: CTSSIPGTSGQETQYF.

This clonotype appeared once. At one boundary the junction diverges from the germline segment, which might be a read error. This chain connects TRBV4-1 to TRBJ2-1, with D possibly being TRBD2 (6 bases). CDR1 is MGHRA and CDR2 is YSYEKL in the germline V gene. This CDR3 contains 15 residues. The CDR3 nucleotides are TGCGCCAGCATCCAAGTAGGCGGGAACTACAATGAGCAGTTCTTC. Protein sequence: CASIQVGGNYNEQFF.

Concerning this clonotype itself: One end of the junction varies from germline; a read error may be responsible. V usage is TRBV5-6 and J usage is TRBJ2-7, with D perhaps assigned TRBD1 or TRBD2 (6 bases each). The CDR3 extends over 15 amino acids. Germline loops: CDR1 SGHDT, CDR2 YYEEEE. The CDR3 sequence is CTSSFVEGVSYEQYF. CDR3 bases: TGTACCAGCAGCTTCGTGGAGGGGGTTTCCTACGAGCAGTACTTC. The full variable domain, with the rest looked up from reference TRBV5-6 and TRBJ2-7, is DAGVTQSPTHLIKTRGQQVTLRCSPKSGHDTVSWYQQALGQGPQFIFQYYEEEERQRGNFPDRFSGHQFPNYSSELNVNALLLGDSALYLCTSSFVEGVSYEQYFGPGTRLTVT.

Turning to this clonotype: The CDR3 does not end in the conserved phenylalanine or tryptophan, so this is likely a read error. The chain uses TRBV20-1 and TRBJ1-4; D gene ambiguous. From germline, CDR1 is DFQATT and CDR2 SNEGSKA (reference sequence). The CDR3 length is 13 residues. Between the trimmed V and J ends, which lost 5 bases and 1 base, there was a span of 8 bases. The CDR3 region is CSAPDLTNEKLFL. Here the CDR3 DNA reads TGCAGTGCTCCGGACTTAACTAATGAAAAACTGTTTCTT.

Note on this clonotype: Possible read error: a much larger clone is one base away. This chain links TRBV5-1 with TRBJ1-2; D is undetermined. This CDR3 comprises 13 residues. Germline V gene sequence: CDR1 SGHRS, CDR2 YFSETQ. The CDR3: CTSSLEAFYGYTF. CDR3 DNA sequence: TGCACCAGCAGCTTGGAGGCTTTCTATGGCTACACCTTC.

Regarding this clonotype: A read error is likely, as this CDR3 ends without the conserved phenylalanine or tryptophan. No DNA is shown, since the ends of the CDR3 on it are uncertain; the CDR3 is the one TCRdb lists. The chain links TRBV29-1 to TRBJ1-2; the D call in the table, TRBD1, was not verified against the DNA. In germline, CDR1 is SQVTM, CDR2 ANQGSEA. The CDR3 numbers 14 amino acids, ends counted. Here the CDR3 reads CNIVVGQQNYGYIL.

Concerning this clonotype itself: One end of the junction is discordant with germline, which a read error may explain. This chain joins TRBV20-1 and TRBJ2-6, with a possible D match to TRBD2 (6 bases). The CDR3 consists of 12 residues. The germline gives CDR1 DFQATT, CDR2 SNEGSKA (reference sequence). The CDR3 DNA is TGCAGTATTACTGGCGGGGCCAATGTCCTGACTTTC. It translates to CSITGGANVLTF.

This clonotype was detected once. V is TRBV10-1 and J is TRBJ2-7; D may be TRBD2 (5 bases). The V gene's germline CDR1 is WNHNN and CDR2 SYGVQD (reference sequence). The CDR3 loop spans 14 amino acids. The CDR3 reads CPNSEGGSPNEQHV. The CDR3 DNA reads TGCCCCAACAGTGAAGGAGGTAGCCCTAACGAGCAGCACGTC.